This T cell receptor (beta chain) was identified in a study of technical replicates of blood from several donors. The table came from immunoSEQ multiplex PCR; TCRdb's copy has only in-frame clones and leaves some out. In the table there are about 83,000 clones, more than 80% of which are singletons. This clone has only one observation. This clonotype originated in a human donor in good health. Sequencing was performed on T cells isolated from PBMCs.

The CDR3 coding sequence is TGTGCCAACAAACCCCGGGGGTTCCCTAACTATGGCTACACCTTC. Its protein product is CANKPRGFPNYGYTF. The chain employs TRBV6-1 and TRBJ1-2; perhaps TRBD1 as D (5 bases). Germline lookup yields CDR1 MNHNS and CDR2 SASEGT. CDR3 length: 15 amino acids. Trimming shortened V by 10 bases and J by 0 bases, and 18 bases separated the two germline ends.